This T cell receptor beta chain was sequenced in a study of T cell responses to AZD1222 COVID-19 vaccine (dated by TCRdb to the early 2020s). For the wider study: TCR sequencing covered more than 230 trial participants: some 210 given two doses of AZD1222 and about 26 given two doses of MenACWY control vaccine. Trial participants were enrolled by age into subgroups of 18-55, 56-69 and 70-plus years, and 148, 28 and 57 TCR-sequenced participants, respectively, were included in these subgroups. The investigation overall reported the following: Epitopes outside the regions mutated in the B.1.351 and B.1.1.7 variants were reportedly recognized by nearly half of the unique spike-specific TCRs. Because no day 14 peak-response samples were available, the repertoires could be characterized only after the peak T cell response. After two AZD1222 doses, spike-specific TCR breadth and depth were significantly higher than at day 0 and than in MenACWY recipients. Participants were mostly white British, with more females than males. The authors suggested clonal diversity may have been underestimated. Only a handful of AZD1222 recipients were SARS-CoV-2 seropositive at baseline, limiting conclusions about previously exposed vaccinees. CD4 TCRs associated with the vaccine covered the entire spike protein, and the dominant responses were in regions 160-218 and 743-854. In the small 56-69-year group, the increase in depth fell short of significance, most likely because of low power.

Turning to this clone: Its antigen target is currently unknown. One base away there is no much larger clone; base qualities are not given.

The time point label of this sample denotes: about 28 days (+/-7) after the second vaccine dose. Because spike-specific TCR depth and breadth did not differ between the two schedules, AZD1222 recipients who got a second dose at roughly 4 weeks were pooled with those who got a second dose at roughly 12 weeks. Samples from vaccinated people were obtained from the UK trials COV001 and COV002, which included a single-blind randomized controlled phase 2/3 trial of AZD1222 (ChAdOx1 nCoV-19) in healthy adults. Trial participant PBMC samples were collected at day 0 and day 28 after the second dose for TCRbeta chain sequencing. The CDR3 regions of human TCRbeta chains were subjected to immunosequencing. The paper's data handling went like this. TCRs in the repertoires were matched against a reference library of SARS-CoV-2-specific TCRs that had been generated with the MIRA antigen-specificity platform. Breadth meant the fraction of unique TCRs that were SARS-CoV-2-associated, whereas depth meant the fraction of total T cells that were SARS-CoV-2-associated. Using the MIRA data, every spike-specific TCR was mapped to the spike region that the TCR reacted to and assigned to either a CD4 or a CD8 class. Log10-transformed breadth and depth values were compared by one-way ANOVA with Sidak's multiple comparisons tests. TCRdb carries this immuneACCESS record with in-frame sequences only. Its versions omit some clonotypes, under half of them owing to an unresolved V gene in the studies checked, with the rest unexplained. V and J calls and clone size are given by that table; D and trimming were obtained from the DNA. The sample table lists tens of thousands of clones, around 90% of them with a count of one. Less than 20% of the sample is in the top ten clones.

The germline V and J ends show losses of 4 bases and 4 bases respectively, and no gene match explains 9 bases of the junction. The CDR3, cysteine through phenylalanine, is 15 amino acids long. Only the CDR3 DNA stays, 45 bases, in frame from base 1. Based on the germline V gene, the CDR1 and CDR2 sequences are MGHRA and YSYEKL. This receptor was taken from an adult who received the AZD1222 COVID-19 vaccine. Recombination joined TRBV4-1 with TRBJ1-2, and 7 junctional nucleotides match TRBD1. Sequencing was performed on peripheral blood, taken 28 days after the second AZD1222 dose. The CDR3: CASSPTTGAIYGYTF. In nucleotides, the sequence is TGCGCCAGCAGCCCAACTACAGGGGCTATCTATGGCTACACCTTC.